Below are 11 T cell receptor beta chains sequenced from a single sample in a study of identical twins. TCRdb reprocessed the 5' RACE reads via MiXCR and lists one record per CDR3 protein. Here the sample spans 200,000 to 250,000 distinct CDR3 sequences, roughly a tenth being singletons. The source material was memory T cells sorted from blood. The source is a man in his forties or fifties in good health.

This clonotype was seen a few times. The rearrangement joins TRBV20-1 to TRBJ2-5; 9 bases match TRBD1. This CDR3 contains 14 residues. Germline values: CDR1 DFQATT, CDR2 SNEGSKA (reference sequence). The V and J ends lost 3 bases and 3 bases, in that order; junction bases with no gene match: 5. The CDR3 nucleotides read TGCAGTGCTAGCGTCGGGACAGGGAAAGAGACCCAGTACTTC. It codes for CSASVGTGKETQYF.

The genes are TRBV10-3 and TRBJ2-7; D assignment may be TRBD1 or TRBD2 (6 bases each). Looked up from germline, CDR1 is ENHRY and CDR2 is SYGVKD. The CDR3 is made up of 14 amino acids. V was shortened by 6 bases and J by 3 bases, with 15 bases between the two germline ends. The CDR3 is CAIRGGNGGYEQYF. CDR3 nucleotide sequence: TGTGCCATCAGGGGGGGCAATGGGGGCTACGAGCAGTACTTC.

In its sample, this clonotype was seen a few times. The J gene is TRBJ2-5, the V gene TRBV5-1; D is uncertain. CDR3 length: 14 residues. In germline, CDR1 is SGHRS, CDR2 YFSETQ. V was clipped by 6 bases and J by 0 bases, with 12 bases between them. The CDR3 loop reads CASTRAGYQETQYF. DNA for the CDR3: TGCGCCAGCACCCGGGCCGGATACCAAGAGACCCAGTACTTC. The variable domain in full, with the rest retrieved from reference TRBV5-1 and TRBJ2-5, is KAGVTQTPRYLIKTRGQQVTLSCSPISGHRSVSWYQQTPGQGLQFLFEYFSETQRNKGNFPGRFSGRQFSNSRSEMNVSTLELGDSALYLCASTRAGYQETQYFGPGTRLLVL.

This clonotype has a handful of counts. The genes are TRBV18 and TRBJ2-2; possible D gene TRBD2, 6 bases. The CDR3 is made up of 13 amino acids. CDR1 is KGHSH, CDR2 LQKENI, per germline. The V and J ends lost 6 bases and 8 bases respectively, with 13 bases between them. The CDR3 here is CASSPEGLGELFF. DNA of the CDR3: TGTGCCAGCTCGCCGGAGGGCCTTGGGGAGCTGTTTTTT. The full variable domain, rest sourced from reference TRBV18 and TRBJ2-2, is NAGVMQNPRHLVRRRGQEARLRCSPMKGHSHVYWYRQLPEEGLKFMVYLQKENIIDESGMPKERFSAEFPKEGPSILRIQQVVRGDSAAYFCASSPEGLGELFFGEGSRLTVL.

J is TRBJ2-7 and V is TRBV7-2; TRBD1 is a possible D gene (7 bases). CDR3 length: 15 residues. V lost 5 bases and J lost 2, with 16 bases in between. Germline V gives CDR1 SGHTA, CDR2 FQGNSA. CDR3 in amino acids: CASSLSTGTPYEQYF. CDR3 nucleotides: TGTGCCAGCAGCCTATCGACAGGGACTCCCTACGAGCAGTACTTC.

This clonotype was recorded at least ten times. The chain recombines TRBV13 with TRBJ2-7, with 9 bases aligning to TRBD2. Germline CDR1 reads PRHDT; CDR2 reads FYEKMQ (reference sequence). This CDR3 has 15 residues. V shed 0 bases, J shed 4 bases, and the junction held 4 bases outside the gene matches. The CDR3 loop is CASSLGISGRYEQYF. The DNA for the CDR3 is TGTGCCAGCAGCTTAGGCATTAGCGGGAGATACGAGCAGTACTTC.

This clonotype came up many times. This CDR3 reads CASSLLGGESYEQYF. The CDR3 DNA reads as TGTGCCAGCAGTTTACTAGGGGGCGAGTCCTACGAGCAGTACTTC. The V call is TRBV12-3 or TRBV12-4, the J call TRBJ2-7; 7 nucleotides align to TRBD1. V dropped 2 bases and J dropped 1; count of bases not matched to a gene: 5. This CDR3 is 15 amino acids long.

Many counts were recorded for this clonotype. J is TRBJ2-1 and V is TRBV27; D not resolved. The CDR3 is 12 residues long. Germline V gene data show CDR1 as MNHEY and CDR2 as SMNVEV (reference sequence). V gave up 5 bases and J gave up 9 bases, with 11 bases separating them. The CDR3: CASSPSPGEQFF. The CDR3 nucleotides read TGTGCCAGCAGTCCGTCGCCCGGTGAGCAGTTCTTC.

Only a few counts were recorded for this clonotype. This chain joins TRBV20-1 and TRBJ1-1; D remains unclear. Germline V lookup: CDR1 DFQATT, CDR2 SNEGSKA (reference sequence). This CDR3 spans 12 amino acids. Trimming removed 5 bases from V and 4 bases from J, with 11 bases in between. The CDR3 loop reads CSAEALGTEAFF. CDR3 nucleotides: TGCAGTGCTGAAGCCCTGGGCACTGAAGCTTTCTTT.

The CDR3 coding sequence is TGTGCCAGCAGCAACAGAAACCAGGGAGAGGTGGTTGAGCAGTTCTTC. Residues: CASSNRNQGEVVEQFF. J is TRBJ2-1 and V is TRBV7-9; perhaps D is TRBD1 or TRBD2 (5 bases each). Germline CDR1 reads SEHNR; CDR2 reads FQNEAQ (reference sequence). The CDR3 totals 16 residues. V dropped 5 bases and J dropped 9 bases, with 23 bases sitting between them.

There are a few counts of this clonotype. CDR3: CASSQQGYQETQYF. CDR3 DNA: TGCGCCAGCAGCCAACAGGGGTACCAAGAGACCCAGTACTTC. The rearrangement uses TRBV5-1 and TRBJ2-5; 7 bases are shared with TRBD1. Germline V gives CDR1 SGHRS, CDR2 YFSETQ. V dropped 4 bases and J dropped 0; count of bases not matched to a gene: 3. There are 14 residues in the CDR3.